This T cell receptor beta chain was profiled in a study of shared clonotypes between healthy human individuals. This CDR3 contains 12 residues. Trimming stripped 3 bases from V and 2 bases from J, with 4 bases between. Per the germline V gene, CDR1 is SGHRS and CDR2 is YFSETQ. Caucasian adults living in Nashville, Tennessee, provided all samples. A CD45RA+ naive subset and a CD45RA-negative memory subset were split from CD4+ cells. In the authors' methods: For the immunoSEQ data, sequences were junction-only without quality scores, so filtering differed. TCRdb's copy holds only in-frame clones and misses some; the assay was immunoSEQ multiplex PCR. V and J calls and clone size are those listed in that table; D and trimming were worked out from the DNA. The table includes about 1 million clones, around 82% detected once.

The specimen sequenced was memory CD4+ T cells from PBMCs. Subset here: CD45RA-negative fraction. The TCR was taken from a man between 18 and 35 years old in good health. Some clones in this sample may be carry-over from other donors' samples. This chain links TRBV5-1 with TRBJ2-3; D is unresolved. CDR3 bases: TGCGCCAGCAGCTATCCCACAGATACGCAGTATTTT. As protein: CASSYPTDTQYF.